Listed below are T cell receptor beta chains from one sample, sequenced in a study of cytomegalovirus exposure and HLA in healthy donors. Produced via immunoSEQ multiplex PCR; TCRdb's table is partial and in-frame only. The sample shows 90,000 or so clones, roughly 63% of them seen only once. The specimen sequenced was PBMCs. The receptors originated from a boy between 10 and 17 years old in good health and CMV-seropositive. The CDR3 runs from the conserved cysteine through the conserved F or W. D genes are given only for firm matches. Part of the rows lack a size; the others show once, few, many or a class for expanded clones.

CDR3 protein,CDR3 DNA,V gene,clone size,J gene,D gene
CASSRQGRGNYGYTF,TGTGCCAGCAGTCGACAGGGACGGGGGAACTATGGCTACACCTTC,TRBV6-5,.,TRBJ1-2,TRBD1
CASSIQTPRGGYTF,TGTGCCAGTAGTATCCAGACACCCCGGGGGGGCTACACCTTC,TRBV19,many,TRBJ1-2,.
CASSLDFHEQYF,TGCGCCAGCAGCTTGGACTTCCACGAGCAGTACTTC,TRBV5-1,.,TRBJ2-7,.
CASSLVIGAGGNGYTF,TGTGCCAGCAGCTTAGTTATTGGGGCAGGGGGCAATGGCTACACCTTC,TRBV7-9,few,TRBJ1-2,TRBD1
CASRIQGGTEAFF,TGTGCCAGCAGAATACAGGGGGGCACTGAAGCTTTCTTT,TRBV5-8,.,TRBJ1-1,TRBD1
CASSPLGGVYEGYTF,TGTGCCAGCAGTCCTCTGGGGGGGGTGTATGAGGGCTACACCTTC,TRBV27,.,TRBJ1-2,.
CASSSMARTWRETQYF,TGTGCCAGCAGTTCTATGGCCCGGACTTGGAGAGAGACCCAGTACTTC,TRBV27,.,TRBJ2-5,.
CASSPTDRITDTQYF,TGTGCCAGCAGTCCTACCGACAGAATCACAGATACGCAGTATTTT,TRBV25-1,few,TRBJ2-3,.
CASSRSVGSAHSGANVLTF,TGTGCCAGCTCACGGTCAGTTGGTAGCGCCCACTCTGGGGCCAACGTCCTGACTTTC,TRBV18,.,TRBJ2-6,.
CASSLPEVVEPGNTIYF,TGTGCCAGCAGCCTACCTGAGGTGGTGGAACCTGGAAACACCATATATTTT,TRBV7-9,.,TRBJ1-3,.
CASSLSGNQPQHF,TGCGCCAGCAGTTTATCAGGGAATCAGCCCCAGCATTTT,TRBV5-1,few,TRBJ1-5,.
CASSEGGQGLRPQHF,TGTGCCAGCAGTGAAGGGGGACAGGGCCTCCGGCCCCAGCATTTT,TRBV6-1,.,TRBJ1-5,TRBD1
CASSLSSSGSTGYNEQFF,TGTGCCAGCAGCTTGTCGAGTAGCGGGAGTACGGGGTACAATGAGCAGTTCTTC,TRBV7-2,few,TRBJ2-1,TRBD2
CASSLSMTGYEQYF,TGTGCCAGCAGCTTGTCAATGACGGGATACGAGCAGTACTTC,TRBV5-4,few,TRBJ2-7,.
CAGSPQGAGELFF,TGTGCCGGAAGCCCACAGGGGGCCGGGGAGCTGTTTTTT,TRBV6-1,.,TRBJ2-2,TRBD1
CASSDSVSYGYTF,TGTGCCAGCAGTGATTCAGTCTCCTATGGCTACACCTTC,TRBV2,once,TRBJ1-2,.
CASSPGTGPYEQYF,TGTGCCAGCAGCCCCGGGACAGGTCCCTACGAGCAGTACTTC,TRBV7-2,.,TRBJ2-7,TRBD1
CASSMVRGLEAFF,TGTGCCAGTAGTATGGTAAGGGGCCTTGAAGCTTTCTTT,TRBV19,.,TRBJ1-1,.
CASTLLAYEQFF,TGTGCCAGCACCCTACTAGCTTATGAGCAGTTCTTC,TRBV7-9,few,TRBJ2-1,.
CASSYPGQPQHF,TGTGCCAGCAGTTACCCCGGGCAGCCCCAGCATTTT,TRBV6-5,.,TRBJ1-5,.
CASTRQGRTEAFF,TGTGCCAGCACCAGACAGGGTCGCACTGAAGCTTTCTTT,TRBV25-1,once,TRBJ1-1,TRBD1
CAWSSGGGNQPQHF,TGTGCCTGGTCTTCGGGGGGGGGCAATCAGCCCCAGCATTTT,TRBV30,.,TRBJ1-5,.